The T cell receptor beta chain under discussion was sequenced for a study of T cell responses to AZD1222 COVID-19 vaccine. General observations from the study: AZD1222 recipients seropositive at baseline numbered only five or six. Researchers report vaccine-associated CD4 TCRs spanning spike, with dominance at 160-218 and 743-854.

As for this clone: What it binds is unknown.

This table comes from immunoSEQ multiplex PCR, and its TCRdb copy is limited to in-frame clones, with some not included. The table records roughly 150,000 clones, about 90% of them present only once. The CDR3 contains 13 residues. V was clipped by 4 bases and J by 2 bases, with 9 bases between them. The germline V gene has CDR1 LGHDT and CDR2 YNNKEL (reference sequence). The rearrangement joins TRBV3-1 (or the pseudogene TRBV3-2) to TRBJ2-7, with D hard to call. This clonotype was sampled from an adult who received the AZD1222 COVID-19 vaccine. The material was peripheral blood, obtained 28 days after the second AZD1222 dose. The CDR3: CASSLQKAYEQYF. CDR3 DNA sequence: TGTGCCAGCAGCCTTCAGAAAGCCTACGAGCAGTACTTC.